A single sample is the source of the 16 T cell receptor beta chains below, sequenced in a study of T-cell memory formation after mild COVID-19. In TCRdb, the 5' RACE reads were re-called with MiXCR into one record per CDR3 protein. This repertoire shows about 350,000 distinct CDR3 sequences, roughly 13% found once; its top ten account for over 20%. Material for sequencing was PBMCs or a T cell subset sorted from them (not recorded which). The receptors come from a man aged 18 to 35 who had mild COVID-19 (a few samples of this study predate the infection). Cell type and time point are not known.

This clonotype was counted a few times. The V and J genes are TRBV3-2 and TRBJ2-3; the table's D call of TRBD1 was not tested on the DNA. TRBV3-2 is tagged as a pseudogene. This CDR3 is 14 amino acids long. CDR3 sequence: CAIHSGQSTDTQYF. CDR3 bases: TGTGCCATCCATTCGGGACAGTCCACAGATACGCAGTATTTT.

The chain is built from TRBV5-1 and TRBJ2-7; the match to TRBD1 covers 8 bases. CDR1 and CDR2 from the germline V gene are SGHRS and YFSETQ. The CDR3 extends over 14 amino acids. J gave up 5 bases and V 0 bases, and 4 bases lay outside the gene matches. CDR3 coding DNA: TGCGCCAGCAGCTTGGGGACAGGGTTCAACGAGCAGTACTTC. Translated: CASSLGTGFNEQYF.

This clonotype appeared a few times. J is TRBJ1-5 and V is TRBV25-1; D call uncertain. The V gene lost 3 bases and the J gene lost 4 bases, with 4 bases spanning the gap. There are 12 residues in the CDR3. Germline V gene lookup returns CDR1 MGHDK and CDR2 SYGVNS. CDR3 in amino acids: CASSDLNQPQHF. CDR3 DNA: TGTGCCAGCAGTGATCTAAATCAGCCCCAGCATTTT.

This clonotype was recorded at least ten times. The chain carries TRBV7-3 and TRBJ2-2, with a tentative D call TRBD1 (6 bases). The CDR3 length is 14 residues. Trimming stripped 4 bases from V and 1 base from J, with 7 bases between. Germline V CDR1 and CDR2: SGHTA, FQGTGA. The CDR3 region is CASSSTGNTGELFF. The CDR3 DNA follows: TGTGCCAGCAGCTCGACAGGGAACACCGGGGAGCTGTTTTTT.

The V and J genes are TRBV24-1 and TRBJ2-1, with D possibly matching TRBD2 (6 bases). Germline CDR1 is KGHDR and CDR2 is SFDVKD. V was pared by 5 bases and J by 0 bases, with 13 bases between. The CDR3 runs to 16 residues. The CDR3 is CATSGLSGGSYNEQFF. CDR3 sequence (DNA): TGTGCCACCAGTGGCCTTAGCGGAGGCTCCTACAATGAGCAGTTCTTC.

This clonotype was seen only a few times. The chain employs TRBV7-2 and TRBJ2-2; a possible D gene is TRBD2 (6 bases). The CDR3 runs 16 residues. V lost 5 bases, J lost 6 bases, and 19 bases lay in between. Germline CDR1 is SGHTA and CDR2 is FQGNSA. This CDR3 reads CASSIRLPSVSGELFF. CDR3 bases: TGTGCCAGCAGCATACGCCTCCCTAGCGTTTCCGGGGAGCTGTTTTTT.

This clonotype was seen a few times. The rearrangement uses TRBV6-2 or TRBV6-3 and TRBJ2-1, with D hard to call. Germline lookup yields CDR1 MNHEY and CDR2 SVGEGT. CDR3 size: 12 residues. Trimming left V 2 bases short and J 6 bases short, with 5 bases between. The chain's CDR3 is CASSYLFNEQFF. CDR3 coding DNA: TGTGCCAGCAGTTACCTGTTCAATGAGCAGTTCTTC.

This clonotype was detected many times. The chain is built from TRBV5-1 and TRBJ2-5; D not resolved. Trimming removed 2 bases at V and 3 bases at J, with 8 bases between. Germline V lookup: CDR1 SGHRS, CDR2 YFSETQ. The CDR3 runs 13 residues. This chain's CDR3 is CASSFNPEETQYF. Written as DNA, the CDR3 is TGCGCCAGCAGCTTCAACCCTGAAGAGACCCAGTACTTC.

V is TRBV7-9 and J is TRBJ2-5; D tentatively reads TRBD1 or TRBD2 (5 bases each). Germline CDR1 reads SEHNR; CDR2 reads FQNEAQ (reference sequence). This CDR3 has 13 amino acids. V was cut by 8 bases and J by 5 bases, with 15 bases left in between. CDR3 loop: CASAPGAWETQYF. CDR3 nucleotide sequence: TGTGCCAGCGCCCCCGGGGCCTGGGAGACCCAGTACTTC. Full variable domain (outside the CDR3, taken from reference TRBV7-9 and TRBJ2-5): DTGVSQNPRHKITKRGQNVTFRCDPISEHNRLYWYRQTLGQGPEFLTYFQNEAQLEKSRLLSDRFSAERPKGSFSTLEIQRTEQGDSAMYLCASAPGAWETQYFGPGTRLLVL.

This clonotype was seen a few times. V is TRBV18 and J is TRBJ1-6; D perhaps matches TRBD1 (5 bases). V lost 3 bases and J lost 8, with 14 bases in between. The germline CDR1 and CDR2 sequences are KGHSH and LQKENI. The CDR3 runs to 15 residues. Written as DNA, the CDR3 is TGTGCCAGCTCACCCTCGCACCAGGGTGATTCACCCCTCCACTTT. Translated: CASSPSHQGDSPLHF.

The genes are TRBV6-2 or TRBV6-3 and TRBJ2-5; 7 nucleotides align to TRBD1. The junction had 4 bases not matched to a gene; V was cut back by 7 bases and J by 2 bases. Germline V lookup: CDR1 MNHEY, CDR2 SVGEGT. This CDR3 has 13 amino acids. The CDR3: CASTDRVQETQYF. The CDR3 nucleotides are TGTGCCAGCACCGACAGGGTTCAAGAGACCCAGTACTTC.

This clonotype appeared a few times. The chain employs TRBV6-1 and TRBJ1-1; possible D gene TRBD1, 5 bases. This CDR3 has 14 residues. From germline, CDR1 is MNHNS and CDR2 SASEGT. Trimming stripped 4 bases from V and 5 bases from J, with 14 bases between. The CDR3 region has the DNA TGTGCCAGCAGTGTTCGGGGCTGGGGAACTGAAGCTTTCTTT. This gives the protein CASSVRGWGTEAFF.

This clonotype has ten or more counts. The rearrangement uses TRBV20-1 and TRBJ2-7; 14 positions match TRBD2. V was clipped by 1 base and J by 6 bases; unmatched bases: 8. The CDR3 is made up of 16 amino acids. CDR1 and CDR2 (germline): DFQATT, SNEGSKA (reference sequence). The CDR3 region is CSARARLAGGRGEQYF. The DNA of the CDR3 is TGCAGTGCTAGAGCGCGACTAGCGGGGGGGCGGGGCGAGCAGTACTTC.

This clonotype was recorded a few times. CDR3 protein: CASRRDGVGDTEAFF. The CDR3 region has the DNA TGCGCCAGCAGACGTGACGGGGTTGGGGACACTGAAGCTTTCTTT. This rearrangement joins TRBV5-1 to TRBJ1-1, with D hard to call. CDR3 size: 15 residues. CDR1 and CDR2 from the germline V gene are SGHRS and YFSETQ. The V end was cut by 5 bases, the J end by 3 bases, with 17 bases between.

The J gene is TRBJ2-3, the V gene TRBV7-9; 9 bases agree with TRBD1. The CDR3 sequence is 15 residues long. CDR1 and CDR2 (germline): SEHNR, FQNEAQ (reference sequence). V shed 8 bases, J shed 8 bases, and the junction held 14 bases outside the gene matches. The CDR3 here is CASAGRQGVMGTQYF. Here the CDR3 DNA reads TGTGCCAGCGCAGGACGACAGGGGGTAATGGGTACGCAGTATTTT.

The chain links TRBV12-3 or TRBV12-4 to TRBJ2-2; the D gene is possibly TRBD1 (7 bases). This CDR3 comprises 16 residues. Trimming removed 6 bases at V and 4 bases at J, with 18 bases between. The CDR3 spells CASSPQGGAFTGELFF. CDR3 DNA: TGTGCCAGCAGCCCGCAGGGGGGAGCCTTCACCGGGGAGCTGTTTTTT.